A single sample is the source of the 13 T cell receptor beta chains below, sequenced in a study of OX40 agonist ivuxolimab in advanced cancers. Data came from immunoSEQ multiplex PCR; TCRdb stores just in-frame clones and leaves some out. This sample carries nearly 20,000 clones, 83% of them seen once, and the ten largest clones take 21%. The sample consisted of CD4+ or CD8+ T cells sorted from blood, taken in a trial of the OX40 agonist ivuxolimab. Receptor source: an adult with an advanced solid tumor such as melanoma, head and neck, liver or kidney cancer.

The chain is built from TRBV25-1 and TRBJ2-7; D may be TRBD1 or TRBD2 (5 bases each). The germline CDR1 and CDR2 sequences are MGHDK and SYGVNS. The CDR3 contains 14 residues. The germline V and J ends were trimmed by 4 bases and 4 bases, with 14 bases remaining between them. The CDR3: CASSGDPKGYEQYF. As DNA, the CDR3 is TGTGCCAGCAGTGGGGACCCTAAAGGGTACGAGCAGTACTTC.

With regard to this clone: Distinct nucleotide sequences in the sample also encode this CDR3. This chain connects TRBV6-5 to TRBJ1-3; TRBD1 matches at 7 bases. This CDR3 is 14 amino acids long. J was trimmed by 2 bases and V by 6 bases; bases with no gene match: 4. CDR1 is MNHEY, CDR2 SVGAGI, per germline. CDR3 coding DNA: TGTGCCAGCAGCCCTGGGACAGCTGGAAACACCATATATTTT. It specifies CASSPGTAGNTIYF.

The chain uses TRBV29-1 and TRBJ1-2, with D possibly matching TRBD1 (5 bases). The CDR3 has 13 amino acids. The germline V and J ends were trimmed by 5 bases and 3 bases, with 13 bases remaining between them. The germline CDR1 and CDR2 sequences are SQVTM and ANQGSEA. CDR3 loop: CSVRDVGYYGYTF. The DNA for the CDR3 is TGCAGCGTTCGGGACGTGGGGTACTATGGCTACACCTTC.

The chain combines TRBV27 with TRBJ2-3; no reliable D call. CDR3 length equals 15 residues. Germline loops: CDR1 MNHEY, CDR2 SMNVEV (reference sequence). V dropped 2 bases and J dropped 6 bases, with 15 bases sitting between them. The CDR3 spells CASSLQVGWADTQYF. In nucleotides, the CDR3 is TGTGCCAGCAGTTTACAGGTCGGATGGGCCGATACGCAGTATTTT.

The rearrangement links TRBV4-3 to TRBJ2-3; possible D gene TRBD2, 5 bases. Per the germline V gene, CDR1 is LGHNA and CDR2 is YSLEER. The CDR3 contains 14 residues. Trimming shortened V by 4 bases and J by 4 bases, and 12 bases separated the two germline ends. The CDR3 DNA follows: TGCGCCAGCAGCCTTTGGGAGAGGGCAGATACGCAGTATTTT. Encoded protein: CASSLWERADTQYF.

The rearrangement uses TRBV7-2 and TRBJ2-3, with D possibly matching TRBD2 (5 bases). Trimming cost V 5 bases and J 6 bases, with 21 bases left between them. The CDR3 sequence is 16 residues long. Looked up from germline, CDR1 is SGHTA and CDR2 is FQGNSA. The CDR3 DNA is TGTGCCAGCAGCCCCGCCCCCGGACTCGATGGGGATACGCAGTATTTT. It translates to CASSPAPGLDGDTQYF.

The V gene is TRBV10-2, the J gene TRBJ1-5, with 7 bases aligning to TRBD1. J gave up 4 bases and V 4 bases, and 7 bases lay outside the gene matches. Germline CDR1 reads WSHSY; CDR2 reads SAAADI. This CDR3 is 15 amino acids long. The CDR3 DNA reads as TGCGCCAGCAGTGCTTTCGGGACAGATAATCAGCCCCAGCATTTT. It is translated as CASSAFGTDNQPQHF.

The chain combines TRBV9 with TRBJ1-4; D is unclear. This CDR3 is 12 amino acids long. Trimming cost V 2 bases and J 11 bases, with 10 bases left between them. CDR1 and CDR2 from the germline V gene are SGDLS and YYNGEE. The CDR3 coding sequence is TGTGCCAGCAGCGTTGGGAATTCGAAACTGTTTTTT. It yields the protein CASSVGNSKLFF.

J is TRBJ1-1 and V is TRBV6-1; tentatively, D is TRBD1 (6 bases). From germline, CDR1 is MNHNS and CDR2 SASEGT. With 5 bases removed from V and 7 bases from J, the gap between germline ends came to 14 bases. The CDR3 extends over 13 amino acids. The CDR3 DNA sequence: TGTGCCAGCAGTTTAATCAGGGGATTTGAAGCTTTCTTT. It specifies CASSLIRGFEAFF.

The chain combines TRBV4-3 with TRBJ2-1, with TRBD2 identical over 10 bases. CDR1 LGHNA and CDR2 YSLEER come from the germline V gene. V lost 3 bases to trimming and J lost 2 bases; unmatched junction nucleotides: 4. The CDR3 loop spans 16 amino acids. The CDR3 sequence is CASSHGLAEAYNEQFF. CDR3 bases: TGCGCCAGCAGCCACGGACTAGCGGAGGCCTACAATGAGCAGTTCTTC.

The V call is TRBV7-6, the J call TRBJ2-1, with a tentative D call TRBD2 (5 bases). The CDR3 covers 14 residues. V shed 0 bases and J shed 6 bases, with 9 bases lying between them. Germline V CDR1 and CDR2: SGHVS, FNYEAQ. DNA of the CDR3: TGTGCCAGCAGCTTAGCTCGTGGAGGCAATGAGCAGTTCTTC. Translated: CASSLARGGNEQFF. Full variable domain (remainder filled in from reference TRBV7-6 and TRBJ2-1): GAGVSQSPRYKVTKRGQDVALRCDPISGHVSLYWYRQALGQGPEFLTYFNYEAQQDKSGLPNDRFSAERPEGSISTLTIQRTEQRDSAMYRCASSLARGGNEQFFGPGTRLTVL.

The chain is built from TRBV7-3 and TRBJ2-1; the D call may be TRBD1 or TRBD2 (5 bases each). This CDR3 is 12 amino acids long. Germline V gene data show CDR1 as SGHTA and CDR2 as FQGTGA. The V gene lost 2 bases and the J gene lost 10 bases, with 9 bases spanning the gap. In nucleotides, the CDR3 is TGTGCCAGCAGCTTAGGGACCGGCGAGCAGTTCTTC. Translation gives CASSLGTGEQFF.

This clone was recorded once. This rearrangement joins TRBV7-2 to TRBJ2-1, with 7 positions matching TRBD2. V shed 3 bases, J shed 2 bases, and the junction held 13 bases outside the gene matches. Germline V gene lookup returns CDR1 SGHTA and CDR2 FQGNSA. The CDR3 totals 18 residues. As DNA, the CDR3 is TGTGCCAGCAGCTTCGACTCTTCTAGCGGAGCTACCTACAATGAGCAGTTCTTC. It codes for CASSFDSSSGATYNEQFF.